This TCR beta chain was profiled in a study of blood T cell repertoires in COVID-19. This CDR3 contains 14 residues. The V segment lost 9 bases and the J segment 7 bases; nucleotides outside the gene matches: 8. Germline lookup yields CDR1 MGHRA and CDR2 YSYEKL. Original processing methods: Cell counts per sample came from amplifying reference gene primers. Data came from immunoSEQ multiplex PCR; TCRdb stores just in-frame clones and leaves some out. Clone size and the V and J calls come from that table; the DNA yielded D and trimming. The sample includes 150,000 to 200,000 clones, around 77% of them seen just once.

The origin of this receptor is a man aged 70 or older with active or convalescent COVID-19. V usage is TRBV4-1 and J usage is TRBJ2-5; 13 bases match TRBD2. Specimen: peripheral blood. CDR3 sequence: CARNGLAGVGTQYF. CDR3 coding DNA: TGCGCCAGGAACGGACTAGCGGGAGTGGGGACCCAGTACTTC.